This TCR beta chain was observed in a study of cytomegalovirus exposure and HLA in healthy donors. Study context: Earlier, 100 million to 130 million unique TCR beta sequences were recovered from approximately 180 million T cells by an analysis. Drawn from HLA-typed donors, tens of millions of unique TCRs were held in an early data release. Study-wide points: TCR beta V segments were, for the most part, productive about 87% or about 30% of the time in an earlier analysis. Presence/absence analyses supposed approximately even sequencing depth among donors.

Germline loops: CDR1 SEHNR, CDR2 FQNEAQ (reference sequence). The CDR3 contains 16 residues. The PCR used 60 Vbeta and 13 Jbeta primers. Clones were read by immunoSEQ multiplex PCR, and TCRdb kept only the in-frame ones, dropping some. The data show some 120,000 clones, around 85% seen once. Note on this clone: Antigen specificity is unknown. Sequence at one end of the junction differs from germline and may be a read error.

The specimen sequenced was PBMCs. V usage is TRBV7-9 and J usage is TRBJ1-2; 10 positions match TRBD1. The TCR sequence derives from a man in his late teens or twenties in good health and CMV-seropositive. This CDR3 reads CSSSRQGAETSYGYTF. The CDR3 nucleotides read TGTTCCAGCAGCCGACAGGGGGCTGAGACTTCCTATGGCTACACCTTC.